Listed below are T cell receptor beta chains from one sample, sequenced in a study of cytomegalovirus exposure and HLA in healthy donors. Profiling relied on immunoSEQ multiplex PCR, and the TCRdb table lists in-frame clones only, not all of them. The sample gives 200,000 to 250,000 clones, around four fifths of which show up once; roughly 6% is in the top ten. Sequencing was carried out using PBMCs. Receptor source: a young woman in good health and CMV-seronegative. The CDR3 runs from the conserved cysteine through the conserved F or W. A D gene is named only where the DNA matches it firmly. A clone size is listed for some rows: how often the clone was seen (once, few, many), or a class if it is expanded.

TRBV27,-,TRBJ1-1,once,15,CASSFLEGVSTEAFF,TGTGCCAGCAGTTTTTTGGAGGGGGTTAGCACTGAAGCTTTCTTT
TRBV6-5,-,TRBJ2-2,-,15,CASSRTRSDTGELFF,TGTGCCAGCAGTCGCACGCGGAGCGACACCGGGGAGCTGTTTTTT
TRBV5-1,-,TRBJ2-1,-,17,CASSLALGGYSYNEQFF,TGCGCCAGCAGCTTGGCCTTGGGGGGCTATTCCTACAATGAGCAGTTCTTC
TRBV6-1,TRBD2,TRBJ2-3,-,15,CATLLSGRAPDTQYF,TGTGCCACCCTACTTAGCGGGAGGGCTCCAGATACGCAGTATTTT
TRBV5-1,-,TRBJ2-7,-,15,CASSLEMPGGYEQYF,TGCGCCAGCAGCTTGGAAATGCCCGGGGGCTACGAGCAGTACTTC
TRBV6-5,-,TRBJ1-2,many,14,CASSYSTAGKGHTF,TGTGCCAGCAGTTACTCGACGGCAGGGAAGGGGCACACCTTC
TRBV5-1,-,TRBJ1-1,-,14,CASSSNRMNTEAFF,TGCGCCAGCAGTTCGAACAGGATGAACACTGAAGCTTTCTTT
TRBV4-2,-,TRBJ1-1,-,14,CASSQAGANTEAFF,TGTGCCAGCAGCCAAGCAGGGGCGAACACTGAAGCTTTCTTT
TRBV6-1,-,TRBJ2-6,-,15,CASSGTESGANVLTF,TGTGCCAGCAGTGGGACAGAGTCTGGGGCCAACGTCCTGACTTTC
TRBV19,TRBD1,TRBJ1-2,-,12,CASSFRTGGYTF,TGTGCCAGTAGTTTCCGGACAGGAGGCTACACCTTC
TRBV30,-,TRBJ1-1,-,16,CAWSRGGVGRGTEAFF,TGTGCCTGGAGCCGCGGGGGGGTTGGGAGAGGCACTGAAGCTTTCTTT
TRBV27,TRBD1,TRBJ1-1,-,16,CASRNRGQIPNTEAFF,TGTGCCAGCAGAAACAGGGGACAGATCCCGAACACTGAAGCTTTCTTT
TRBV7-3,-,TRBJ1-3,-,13,CASSLDSGNTIYF,TGTGCCAGCAGCTTGGACAGTGGGAACACCATATATTTT
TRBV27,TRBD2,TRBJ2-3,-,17,CASTTQHLGGGTDTQYF,TGTGCCAGCACCACCCAGCACCTGGGAGGGGGCACAGATACGCAGTATTTT
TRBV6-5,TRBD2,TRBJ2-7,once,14,CASSPGTSGIRQYF,TGTGCCAGCAGCCCCGGGACTAGCGGGATAAGGCAGTACTTC
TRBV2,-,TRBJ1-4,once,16,CASSQVGGRGNEKLFF,TGTGCCAGCAGCCAGGTGGGGGGGCGAGGAAATGAAAAACTGTTTTTT
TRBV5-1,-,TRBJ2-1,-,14,CASSLIADYNEQFF,TGCGCCAGCAGCTTGATTGCAGACTACAATGAGCAGTTCTTC
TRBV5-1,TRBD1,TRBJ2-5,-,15,CASSGGTGGTETQYF,TGCGCCAGCAGCGGCGGGACAGGGGGAACAGAGACCCAGTACTTC
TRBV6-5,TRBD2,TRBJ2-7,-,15,CASRITASGTLEQYF,TGTGCCAGCAGGATCACGGCTAGCGGGACCCTCGAGCAGTACTTC
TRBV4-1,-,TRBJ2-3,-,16,CASSQETTTSTDTQYF,TGCGCCAGCAGCCAAGAAACTACCACTAGCACAGATACGCAGTATTTT
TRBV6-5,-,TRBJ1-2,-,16,CASSSRTNRDSWGYTF,TGTGCCAGCAGTTCTAGAACCAACAGGGACTCGTGGGGCTACACCTTC
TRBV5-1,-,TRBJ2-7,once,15,CASSRDPGSPYEQYF,TGCGCCAGCAGCAGAGACCCCGGGAGCCCCTACGAGCAGTACTTC
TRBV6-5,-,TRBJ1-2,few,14,CASSYSLAGHGYTF,TGTGCCAGCAGTTACTCGCTCGCAGGGCATGGCTACACCTTC
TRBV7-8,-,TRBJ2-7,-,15,CASSLGFGISYEQYF,TGTGCCAGCAGCCTAGGGTTCGGTATCTCCTACGAGCAGTACTTC
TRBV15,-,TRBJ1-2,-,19,CATSRPPRNTGQFNYGYTF,TGTGCCACCAGCAGACCCCCCCGGAACACTGGCCAATTTAACTATGGCTACACCTTC
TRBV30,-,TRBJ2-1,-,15,CAWSVKWASRNEQFF,TGTGCCTGGAGTGTAAAATGGGCCAGTCGCAATGAGCAGTTCTTC
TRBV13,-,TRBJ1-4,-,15,CASSSDSSTNEKLFF,TGTGCCAGCAGCTCGGACAGTTCAACTAATGAAAAACTGTTTTTT
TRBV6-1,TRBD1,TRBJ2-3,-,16,CASSEGDRVVTDTQYF,TGTGCCAGCAGTGAAGGGGACAGGGTAGTTACAGATACGCAGTATTTT
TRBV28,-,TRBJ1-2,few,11,CASNGVVGYTF,TGTGCCAGCAACGGGGTAGTCGGCTACACCTTC
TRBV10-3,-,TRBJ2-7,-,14,CASKPGPTEDEQYF,TGTGCCTCGAAACCGGGACCCACAGAGGACGAGCAGTACTTC
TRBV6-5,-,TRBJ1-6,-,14,CASSYVLYNSPLHF,TGTGCCAGCAGTTACGTACTTTATAATTCACCCCTCCACTTT
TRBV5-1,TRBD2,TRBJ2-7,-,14,CASSVGTSGYEQYF,TGCGCCAGCAGCGTAGGGACTAGCGGGTACGAGCAGTACTTC
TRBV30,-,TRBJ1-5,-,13,CAWMGDSNQPQHF,TGTGCCTGGATGGGGGATAGCAATCAGCCCCAGCATTTT
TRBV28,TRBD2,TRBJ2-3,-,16,CASSLWLGGRRDTQYF,TGTGCCAGCAGTTTATGGTTGGGCGGGAGAAGGGATACGCAGTATTTT
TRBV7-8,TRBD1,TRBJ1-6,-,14,CASSMTGGIPPLHF,TGTGCCAGCAGCATGACAGGGGGCATTCCACCCCTCCACTTT
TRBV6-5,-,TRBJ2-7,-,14,CASSWGVLSDEQYF,TGTGCCAGCAGTTGGGGGGTCCTATCCGACGAGCAGTACTTC
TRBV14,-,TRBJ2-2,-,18,CASSQAVERDGYTGELFF,TGTGCCAGCAGCCAAGCGGTAGAACGGGACGGGTACACCGGGGAGCTGTTTTTT
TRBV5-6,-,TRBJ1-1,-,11,CASSVGVEAFF,TGTGCCAGCAGCGTCGGAGTTGAAGCTTTCTTT
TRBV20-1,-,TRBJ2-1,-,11,CSAGRGPEQFF,TGCAGTGCGGGGAGGGGGCCTGAGCAGTTCTTC
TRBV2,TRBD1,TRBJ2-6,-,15,CASRPDRVGANVLTF,TGTGCCAGCAGGCCGGACAGGGTTGGGGCCAACGTCCTGACTTTC
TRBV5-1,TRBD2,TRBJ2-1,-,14,CASSEAGEGYEQFF,TGCGCCAGCAGCGAGGCGGGAGAGGGCTATGAGCAGTTCTTC
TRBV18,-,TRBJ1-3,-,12,CASSPDSWTIYF,TGTGCCAGCTCACCAGACAGTTGGACCATATATTTT
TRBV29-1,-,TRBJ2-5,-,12,CSVTALTETQYF,TGCAGCGTTACGGCCCTAACGGAGACCCAGTACTTC
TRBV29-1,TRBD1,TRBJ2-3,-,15,CSVAGTGGVTDTQYF,TGCAGCGTTGCCGGGACAGGGGGAGTTACAGATACGCAGTATTTT
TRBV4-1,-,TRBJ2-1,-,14,CASSQRGTRNEQFF,TGCGCCAGCAGCCAGAGGGGTACTCGTAATGAGCAGTTCTTC
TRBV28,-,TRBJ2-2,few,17,CASSYAAKGVRTGELFF,TGTGCCAGCAGTTACGCTGCTAAGGGGGTAAGGACCGGGGAGCTGTTTTTT
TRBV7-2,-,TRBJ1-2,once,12,CASSLDFYGYTF,TGTGCCAGCAGCCTCGATTTCTATGGCTACACCTTC
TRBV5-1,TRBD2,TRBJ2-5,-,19,CASSPKTSGGLGEQETQYF,TGCGCCAGCAGCCCTAAGACTAGCGGGGGGCTGGGAGAACAAGAGACCCAGTACTTC
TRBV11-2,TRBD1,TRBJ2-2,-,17,CASRQPFRDRGVRELFF,TGTGCCAGCAGGCAACCCTTTCGGGACAGGGGTGTCCGGGAGCTGTTTTTT
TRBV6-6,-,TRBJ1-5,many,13,CASSPPGVRPQHF,TGTGCCAGCAGTCCCCCAGGGGTACGGCCCCAGCATTTT
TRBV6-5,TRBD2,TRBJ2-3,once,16,CASSYGLAGGADTQYF,TGTGCCAGCAGTTACGGGCTAGCGGGAGGGGCAGATACGCAGTATTTT
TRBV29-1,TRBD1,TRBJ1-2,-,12,CSVFGTGNGYTF,TGCAGCGTCTTCGGGACAGGGAACGGCTACACCTTC
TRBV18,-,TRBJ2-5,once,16,CASSPRYRAANETQYF,TGTGCCAGCTCACCACGTTATCGGGCGGCGAACGAGACCCAGTACTTC
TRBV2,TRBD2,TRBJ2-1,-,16,CASRRRLAGGYNEQFF,TGTGCCAGCAGGAGACGACTAGCGGGAGGGTACAATGAGCAGTTCTTC
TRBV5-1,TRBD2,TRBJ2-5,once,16,CASSLAPPGGTETQYF,TGCGCCAGCAGCTTGGCCCCCCCGGGAGGAACAGAGACCCAGTACTTC